This record looks at one T cell receptor (beta chain) sequence and its context. This sample is drawn from a study of blood T cell repertoires in COVID-19. Across the study: Samples of COVID-19 (acute and convalescent) were obtained from the United States, Italy and Spain. T cells, B-cell-depleted T cells, or PBMCs provided the cDNA or gDNA that served as material.

How the authors handled the data: By means of reference gene primer amplification, nucleated cell counts were estimated. This table comes from immunoSEQ multiplex PCR, and its TCRdb copy is limited to in-frame clones, with some not included. V, J and clone size were drawn from that table, and D and trimming were deduced from the DNA. The table has about 320,000 clones, about four fifths seen once. This CDR3 comprises 14 residues. The V gene's germline CDR1 is SGHTA and CDR2 FQGNSA. V dropped 3 bases and J dropped 4 bases, with 12 bases sitting between them. This TCR came from a woman in her fifties or sixties with acute or convalescent COVID-19. Source material: peripheral blood. The J gene is TRBJ1-2, the V gene TRBV7-2; D gene uncertain. The CDR3 sequence is CASSFRGPGYGYTF. Written as DNA, the CDR3 is TGTGCCAGCAGCTTCCGGGGTCCAGGCTATGGCTACACCTTC. Full variable domain (rest looked up from reference TRBV7-2 and TRBJ1-2): GAGVSQSPSNKVTEKGKDVELRCDPISGHTALYWYRQSLGQGLEFLIYFQGNSAPDKSGLPSDRFSAERTGGSVSTLTIQRTQQEDSAVYLCASSFRGPGYGYTFGSGTRLTVV.